The TCR beta chain under discussion was sequenced for a study of cytomegalovirus exposure and HLA in healthy donors. For the study at large: Per a later analysis, the 550 to 850 first-cohort and more than 100 validation repertoires shared one platform. Overall study findings and caveats: Cytomegalovirus association was assigned to 150 to 200 TCR beta chains. CMV antigen specificity of a few CMV-associated chains was confirmed in vitro. Reportedly, cytomegalovirus status was diagnosed with high sensitivity and specificity.

As for this clone: Its antigen is as yet unknown.

Deletions cut 6 bases from V and 3 bases from J, with 11 bases between. Germline CDR1 reads KGHSH; CDR2 reads LQKENI. There are 13 residues in the CDR3. The method was immunoSEQ multiplex PCR; TCRdb's version includes in-frame clones alone and lacks a portion of them. The sample consists of about 250,000 clones, roughly 87% of them appearing once. Sequencing input: PBMCs. The clonotype originates from a man aged 18 to 30 in good health and CMV-seropositive. The rearrangement links TRBV18 to TRBJ1-2; no clear D gene. The CDR3 is CASSAASDYGYTF. In DNA, the CDR3 is TGTGCCAGCTCCGCCGCCTCGGACTATGGCTACACCTTC.